What follows is one TCR beta chain and its context. The data were obtained in a study of blood T cell repertoires in COVID-19. Study context: Specimens from acute and convalescent COVID-19 originated in the United States, Italy and Spain.

Authors' methods: The assay estimated nucleated cells by amplifying reference gene primers. Only in-frame clones appear in the TCRdb table, and some are missing; sequencing was by immunoSEQ multiplex PCR. For V, J and clone size, that table is used; D and trimming come from the DNA. The table lists about 80,000 clones, about 83% of them singletons, with approximately 8.8% in the top ten. The CDR3 is 15 residues long. The germline CDR1 and CDR2 sequences are MGHRA and YSYEKL. Trimming took 4 bases from V and 7 from J, leaving 17 bases between them. Input material: peripheral blood. The sequence derives from a human donor in a cohort sampled during active COVID-19. The V call is TRBV4-1, the J call TRBJ2-1; possibly TRBD2 for D (6 bases). Here the CDR3 reads CASSPAGTFTNEQFF. The CDR3 DNA reads TGCGCCAGCAGCCCAGCCGGGACTTTTACGAATGAGCAGTTCTTC.